This TCR beta chain was identified during a study of blood T cells in healthy people across ages (dated by TCRdb to the mid-2010s). Turning to the overall study: In model experiments, template switching captured about one uniquely barcoded TCR beta cDNA molecule for every two T cells. The study measured age-related changes in TCR beta repertoire diversity using deep sequencing normalized with unique cDNA molecular identifiers. The donors were divided into four age groups: young (average around 17 years), middle-aged (under 40), aged (roughly 60) and long-lived (82). To avoid experimental bias, donors of different ages were spread randomly across the sequencing lanes. Using the same blood draw, the study looked at two additional independent replicas of 1 million unique cDNA reads for two donors, one aged 18 to 29 and the other aged 80 or older. Broad study findings and their caveats: Conclusive comparison of naive and antigen-experienced compartments was prevented by the profiling of bulk unsorted PBMCs. The percentage of naive T cells measured by flow cytometry correlated strongly with observed TCR beta diversity. Compared with the aged group, the long-lived group had more naive CD4+ T cells, fewer expanded clones and increased TCR diversity, a pattern suggesting age selection. Total diversity estimates from one million sequenced T cells were considered lower bounds and underestimates. As age increased, observed TCR beta diversity per million T cells dropped in a roughly linear way, and a significant reduction was already evident by age around 41. Donor CMV infection status was unknown, potentially confounding age-related changes in expanded clonotypes.

Donors were 35 to 40 systemically healthy Caucasian individuals from Russia aged roughly 6 to 90 years. Each donor gave about 9.8 milliliters of peripheral blood, drawn into EDTA-treated Vacutainer tubes. Ficoll-Paque density-gradient centrifugation was used to isolate PBMCs, with at least 7 million per sample. Total RNA was extracted from PBMCs with Trizol reagent, with at least 5 micrograms obtained per sample. For every donor, an aliquot of PBMCs went through flow cytometry to measure the percentages of naive CD45RAhigh/CD27high T cells. Libraries came from 5' RACE. Sequencing took place on an Illumina HiSeq 2500. A second PCR of roughly 6 to 12 cycles was performed with a sample-barcoded 5' primer and a J-beta primer mix. A template-switch 5' adaptor carrying 12 random nucleotides introduced a unique molecular identifier onto each TCR beta cDNA molecule. Each sample yielded at least 3 million CDR3-containing paired-end reads. The Mint cDNA synthesis kit, primed by a TRBC-specific oligonucleotide, was used to synthesize first-strand cDNA from all RNA. After uracil-DNA glycosylase treatment, a first 18-cycle PCR used universal primers M1SS and BC2_uni_R on all cDNA. Per the original workflow: For normalization, 1 million high-quality reads were randomly selected from each sample, with every read carrying a distinct molecular identifier. Reads sharing molecular identifiers were discarded rather than binned into consensus sequences. MiTCR, with a Q25 quality threshold and the strictest error-elimination algorithm, was used for CDR3 identification, clonotype clustering and error correction. A nonparametric unseen species model with Euler transformation was used to estimate lower-bound total TCR beta diversity. TCRdb trimmed public reads at Q25 via fastp, called clones via MiXCR and kept in-frame beta chains. When rows share a CDR3 protein, they turn into one entry using the most common DNA and genes. What appears here as the V and J calls and clone size reflects TCRdb's work, not the paper's. Counted in this sample were approximately 810,000 distinct CDR3 sequences; roughly 40% of them appeared once. About an eighth of the sample comes from the top ten.

The CDR3 measures 16 amino acids from cysteine to phenylalanine. Kept here is only the CDR3 DNA, which spans 48 bases and is read in frame from base 1. CDR1 and CDR2, looked up from the germline V gene (reference sequence), are MNHEY and SMNVEV. In regard to this clonotype: Its antigen specificity is not known. Base qualities are missing; no much larger clone stands one base away.

Recombination joined TRBV27 with TRBJ2-1, and the D gene may be TRBD1, 7 bases matching. The closer fit of TRBJ2-7 to the DNA end suggests the J call may be wrong. This clonotype was sampled from a man aged 18 to 30 in good health. What was sequenced was blood. Here is the DNA: TGTGCCAGCATCAGAGGGGGGACAGCTGGCTACAATGAGCAGTACTTC. It encodes CASIRGGTAGYNEQYF.